These T cell receptor beta chains were read from a single sample in a study of regulatory T cells in long-lasting Graves disease. A single record per CDR3 protein comes from TCRdb applying MiXCR to the multiplex PCR reads. The data show 580,000 or so distinct CDR3 sequences, 16% seen once. The sample was also linked to a second study, of T cells in Graves' hyperthyroidism and ophthalmopathy.

The material was peripheral blood mononuclear cells (PBMCs), obtained at new diagnosis, from a patient treated with antithyroid drugs. The receptors shown here come from a man younger than 30 with Graves disease. Both conserved end residues are part of each CDR3. A D gene is named only where the DNA matches it firmly. Clone size is given for some rows only: seen once, a few or many times, or a class if the clone is expanded.

V: TRBV5-1; D: -; J: TRBJ2-5; size: -; DNA: TGCGCCAGCAGCTTGGTAGAGGGGGAGACCCAGTACTTC; CDR3: CASSLVEGETQYF
V: TRBV4-1; D: -; J: TRBJ2-1; size: -; DNA: TGCGCCAGCAGCCATGGGCGGCCGTACAATGAGCAGTTCTTC; CDR3: CASSHGRPYNEQFF
V: TRBV11-3; D: -; J: TRBJ1-1; size: -; DNA: TGTGCCAGCAGCTTAAGGAGTAGGGGGAACACTGAAGCTTTCTTT; CDR3: CASSLRSRGNTEAFF
V: TRBV28; D: TRBD2; J: TRBJ2-3; size: many; DNA: TGTGCCAGCAGTTTGAGCGGGATTGCTTCGGGGGATACGCAGTATTTT; CDR3: CASSLSGIASGDTQYF
V: TRBV18; D: TRBD2; J: TRBJ2-1; size: many; DNA: TGTGCCAGCTCACCACCTAGCGGGAGTATTGGGAATGAGCAGTTCTTC; CDR3: CASSPPSGSIGNEQFF
V: TRBV27; D: TRBD2; J: TRBJ2-1; size: -; DNA: TGTGCCAGCAGTTACGTAGCGGGAGGGCCCCATGAGCAGTTCTTC; CDR3: CASSYVAGGPHEQFF
V: TRBV11-2; D: TRBD2; J: TRBJ2-1; size: many; DNA: TGTGCCAGCATTCCTGGGGGGCGGGAGGGCCTCGATGAGCAGTTCTTC; CDR3: CASIPGGREGLDEQFF
V: TRBV28; D: TRBD2; J: TRBJ2-3; size: many; DNA: TGTGCCAGCAGCCGTCGGGAGGGAAGCACAGATACGCAGTATTTT; CDR3: CASSRREGSTDTQYF
V: TRBV7-9; D: -; J: TRBJ2-5; size: -; DNA: TGTGCCAGCAGCTTAGGCTCTCTGACTGAAAAAGAGACCCAGTACTTC; CDR3: CASSLGSLTEKETQYF
V: TRBV20-1; D: TRBD1; J: TRBJ1-2; size: -; DNA: TGCAGTGCTGGCGACCGGGACAGCTTTTTTTATGGCTACACCTTC; CDR3: CSAGDRDSFFYGYTF
V: TRBV6-5; D: -; J: TRBJ2-7; size: few; DNA: TGTGCCAGCAGTTACTCGGAGGGGAGTAATTTGCAGTACTTC; CDR3: CASSYSEGSNLQYF
V: TRBV9; D: -; J: TRBJ2-3; size: -; DNA: TGTGCCAGCAGCGCTAGGAGGGCCATCGATACGCAGTATTTT; CDR3: CASSARRAIDTQYF
V: TRBV5-1; D: TRBD1; J: TRBJ1-1; size: many; DNA: TGTGCCAGCAGCCTACAGGGGCCGAACACTGAAGCTTTCTTT; CDR3: CASSLQGPNTEAFF
V: TRBV19; D: -; J: TRBJ1-5; size: -; DNA: TGTGCCAGTAGTATAAAGGTAAATCAGCCCCAGCATTTT; CDR3: CASSIKVNQPQHF
V: TRBV20-1; D: TRBD1; J: TRBJ1-5; size: -; DNA: TGCAGTGCTAGAGATTCGGGACAGGGGTCGTATGTAAGGAATCAGCCCCAGCATTTT; CDR3: CSARDSGQGSYVRNQPQHF
V: TRBV7-3; D: -; J: TRBJ2-1; size: many; DNA: TGTGCCAGCAGCTCCGGGGGTCCCGAGCAGTTCTTC; CDR3: CASSSGGPEQFF
V: TRBV28; D: TRBD1; J: TRBJ1-5; size: many; DNA: TGTGCCAGCAGTACGGTACCCGGGACAGGCCTTAGCAATCAGCCCCAGCATTTT; CDR3: CASSTVPGTGLSNQPQHF
V: TRBV2; D: -; J: TRBJ1-4; size: -; DNA: TGTGCCAGCAGTGCGCCAGCCGAATGGGGACTGTTTTTT; CDR3: CASSAPAEWGLFF
V: TRBV20-1; D: TRBD1; J: TRBJ2-7; size: many; DNA: TGCAGTGCTAGACTCATCCGGACAGGGAGCTCCTACGAGCAGTACTTC; CDR3: CSARLIRTGSSYEQYF
V: TRBV20-1; D: TRBD2; J: TRBJ2-7; size: few; DNA: TGCAGTGCTAGAGATCGGGCTAGCGGGAGAGGCGAGCAGTACTTC; CDR3: CSARDRASGRGEQYF
V: TRBV6-1; D: TRBD1; J: TRBJ2-7; size: few; DNA: TGTGCCAGCAGCCTACTTCCGGGGACAGGGAAGGGCGAGCAGTACTTC; CDR3: CASSLLPGTGKGEQYF
V: TRBV3-1; D: -; J: TRBJ2-6; size: -; DNA: TGTGCCAGCAGCCGGACTACAGGCTCTGGGGCCAACGTCCTGACTTTC; CDR3: CASSRTTGSGANVLTF
V: TRBV28; D: -; J: TRBJ1-5; size: -; DNA: TGTGCCAGCAACGGACGGACGGGGAATCAGCCCCAGCATTTT; CDR3: CASNGRTGNQPQHF
V: TRBV4-1; D: -; J: TRBJ2-7; size: -; DNA: TGCGCCAGCAGTTCGCTAACCGCCTCCTACGAGCAGTACTTC; CDR3: CASSSLTASYEQYF
V: TRBV6-1; D: -; J: TRBJ1-5; size: few; DNA: TGTGCCAGCGACCTAAACAGAAGCAATCAGCCCCAGCATTTT; CDR3: CASDLNRSNQPQHF
V: TRBV12-3/TRBV12-4; D: TRBD2; J: TRBJ2-5; size: many; DNA: TGTGCCAGCAGCCGACTAGCGGCTACGGAGACCCAGTACTTC; CDR3: CASSRLAATETQYF
V: TRBV12-3/TRBV12-4; D: -; J: TRBJ1-1; size: many; DNA: TGTGCCAGCAGCACCAGAGGTACTGAAGCTTTCTTT; CDR3: CASSTRGTEAFF
V: TRBV12-3/TRBV12-4; D: TRBD1; J: TRBJ1-2; size: few; DNA: TGTGCCAGCAGTTTAGCGGGGACAGGGTCGGGCTATGGCTACACCTTC; CDR3: CASSLAGTGSGYGYTF
V: TRBV20-1; D: TRBD2; J: TRBJ2-7; size: few; DNA: TGCAGTGCTAGAACAGCCACGGAGCTAGCGGGAGGGGTCTACGAGCAGTACTTC; CDR3: CSARTATELAGGVYEQYF
V: TRBV3-1; D: TRBD2; J: TRBJ2-5; size: -; DNA: TGTGCCAGCAGCCGCCCTTCGGCTAGCGGGACTTCGAGGGGGACCCAGTACTTC; CDR3: CASSRPSASGTSRGTQYF
V: TRBV6-1; D: TRBD1; J: TRBJ1-5; size: -; DNA: TGTGCCAGCAGGGACAGGGGTGAAGGCCAGCCCCAGCATTTT; CDR3: CASRDRGEGQPQHF
V: TRBV7-8; D: -; J: TRBJ2-1; size: many; DNA: TGTGCCAGCAGCTTAGGAGGAGGGCCTTCCTTC; CDR3: CASSLGGGPSF
V: TRBV20-1; D: TRBD2; J: TRBJ2-1; size: many; DNA: TGCAGTGCCTACCAAAGGGCGGGAGGGCACTACAATGAGCAGTTCTTC; CDR3: CSAYQRAGGHYNEQFF
V: TRBV11-1; D: -; J: TRBJ2-1; size: -; DNA: TGTGCCAGCAGCTTAGGGTCCCTAGCGCTGAGCTCCTACAATGAGCAGTTCTTC; CDR3: CASSLGSLALSSYNEQFF
V: TRBV10-3; D: -; J: TRBJ2-7; size: -; DNA: TGTGCCATCAAGGCCAGCGAAGGGAGCAATGAGCAGTACTTC; CDR3: CAIKASEGSNEQYF
V: TRBV2; D: TRBD1; J: TRBJ1-1; size: -; DNA: TGTGCCAGGGGACAGATTGAAGCTTTCTTT; CDR3: CARGQIEAFF
V: TRBV20-1; D: -; J: TRBJ1-6; size: -; DNA: TGCAGTGCTATGAGGGGGGCGAGCTCCTATAATTCACCCCTCCACTTT; CDR3: CSAMRGASSYNSPLHF
V: TRBV20-1; D: -; J: TRBJ2-1; size: many; DNA: TGCAGTGCTAGAGACAATGAGCAGTTCTTC; CDR3: CSARDNEQFF
V: TRBV27; D: TRBD1; J: TRBJ2-1; size: many; DNA: TGTGCCAGCAGTGCTACCGGGACAGGGCGAGGGGGTGAGCAGTTCTTC; CDR3: CASSATGTGRGGEQFF
V: TRBV10-3; D: -; J: TRBJ1-1; size: few; DNA: TGTGCCATCAGTGAAAGGGCGGGGGTAGGCGACACTGAAGCTTTCTTT; CDR3: CAISERAGVGDTEAFF
V: TRBV19; D: TRBD2; J: TRBJ2-2; size: few; DNA: TGTGCCAGTAGTCTTGGGACTAGCTTTGTCACCGGGGAGCTGTTTTTT; CDR3: CASSLGTSFVTGELFF
V: TRBV18; D: TRBD2; J: TRBJ2-1; size: few; DNA: TGTGCCAGCTCACCCGCGAGGGGCACGGGGGGAAGCAATGAGCAGTTCTTC; CDR3: CASSPARGTGGSNEQFF
V: TRBV19; D: -; J: TRBJ2-2; size: -; DNA: TGTGCCAGTAGTATAGAAGTAATCTCCGGGGAGCTGTTTTTT; CDR3: CASSIEVISGELFF
V: TRBV28; D: TRBD1; J: TRBJ2-1; size: many; DNA: TGTGCCAGCAGTGCCCCGGGACAGAATAACAATGAGCAGTTCTTC; CDR3: CASSAPGQNNNEQFF
V: TRBV28; D: -; J: TRBJ1-5; size: few; DNA: TGTGCCAGCAGTTTAAAGGATTATCAGCCCCAGCATTTT; CDR3: CASSLKDYQPQHF
V: TRBV6-5; D: -; J: TRBJ2-7; size: many; DNA: TGTGCCAGCAGTTCCCGGGACGTCTCCTACGAGCAGTACTTC; CDR3: CASSSRDVSYEQYF
V: TRBV5-1; D: -; J: TRBJ2-1; size: -; DNA: TGCGCCAGCAGCTTTAGTCAGGGTTACTACAATGAGCAGTTCTTC; CDR3: CASSFSQGYYNEQFF
V: TRBV27; D: -; J: TRBJ2-7; size: -; DNA: TGTGCCAGCGTGACATCCCCCTACGAGCAGTACTTC; CDR3: CASVTSPYEQYF
V: TRBV2; D: -; J: TRBJ2-5; size: few; DNA: TGTGCCAGCAGGCGAGGTCTCGGGGAGACCCAGTACTTC; CDR3: CASRRGLGETQYF
V: TRBV10-3; D: TRBD1; J: TRBJ2-7; size: -; DNA: TGTGCCATCAGTGTGAATTATAGGCAGGGGGCCCACGAGCAGTACTTC; CDR3: CAISVNYRQGAHEQYF
V: TRBV2; D: -; J: TRBJ2-2; size: -; DNA: TGTGCCAGCAGACGCGACCTATACACCGGGGAGCTGTTTTTT; CDR3: CASRRDLYTGELFF
V: TRBV20-1; D: TRBD1; J: TRBJ2-5; size: -; DNA: TGCAGTGCTGGGACAGCAGCCCAAGAGACCCAGTACTTC; CDR3: CSAGTAAQETQYF
V: TRBV5-1; D: -; J: TRBJ2-7; size: -; DNA: TGCGCCAGCAGCTTGGCCTCTCTTCGCGAGCAGTACTTC; CDR3: CASSLASLREQYF
V: TRBV5-1; D: -; J: TRBJ1-1; size: -; DNA: TGCGCCAGCAGTCGGGGGGGGGAGGGGAGAAAGACTGAAGCTTTCTTT; CDR3: CASSRGGEGRKTEAFF
V: TRBV3-1; D: TRBD2; J: TRBJ2-2; size: many; DNA: TGTGCCAGCAGCCAAGATCCCAGCGGGAGACGGACCGGGGAGCTGTTTTTT; CDR3: CASSQDPSGRRTGELFF
V: TRBV4-2; D: TRBD2; J: TRBJ2-1; size: -; DNA: TGTGCCAGCAGCCAAGGATCGGCCGCGGGAGGGGGAAATGAGCAGTTCTTC; CDR3: CASSQGSAAGGGNEQFF
V: TRBV30; D: -; J: TRBJ2-2; size: few; DNA: TGTGCCTGGTCCCATCTGCCCGGGGAGCTGTTTTTT; CDR3: CAWSHLPGELFF
V: TRBV24-1; D: -; J: TRBJ2-1; size: few; DNA: TGTGCCACCAGCCCGGACAGCCTCTCCTACAATGAGCAGTTCTTC; CDR3: CATSPDSLSYNEQFF
V: TRBV7-3; D: -; J: TRBJ2-1; size: -; DNA: TGTGCCAGCAGCTACAGTTCGGTGAATGAGCAGTTCTTC; CDR3: CASSYSSVNEQFF